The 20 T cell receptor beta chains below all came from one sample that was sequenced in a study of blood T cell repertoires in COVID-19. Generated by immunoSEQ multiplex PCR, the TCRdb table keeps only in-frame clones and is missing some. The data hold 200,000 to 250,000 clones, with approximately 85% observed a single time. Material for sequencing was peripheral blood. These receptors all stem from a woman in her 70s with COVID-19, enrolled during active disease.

The CDR3 loop is CASSFEGSGAFF. In nucleotides, the CDR3 is TGTGCCAGCAGCTTTGAGGGTTCGGGAGCTTTCTTT. This chain uses TRBV7-8 with TRBJ1-1, with D unresolved. Germline CDR1 and CDR2: SGHVS and FQNEAQ. The CDR3 extends over 12 amino acids. Trimming pared 3 bases from V and 10 bases from J, leaving 12 bases between.

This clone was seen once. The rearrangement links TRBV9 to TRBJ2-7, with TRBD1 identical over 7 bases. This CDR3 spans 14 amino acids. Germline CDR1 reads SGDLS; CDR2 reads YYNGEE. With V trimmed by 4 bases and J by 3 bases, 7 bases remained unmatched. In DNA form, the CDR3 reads TGTGCCAGCAGCTCCCGACAGGGTAACTACGAGCAGTACTTC. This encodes CASSSRQGNYEQYF.

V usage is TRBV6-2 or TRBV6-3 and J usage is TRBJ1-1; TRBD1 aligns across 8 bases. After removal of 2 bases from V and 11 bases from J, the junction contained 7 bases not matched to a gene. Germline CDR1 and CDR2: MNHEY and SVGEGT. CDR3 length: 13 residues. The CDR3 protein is CASSYGRGPDAFF. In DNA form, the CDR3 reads TGTGCCAGCAGTTACGGCAGGGGGCCCGATGCTTTCTTT.

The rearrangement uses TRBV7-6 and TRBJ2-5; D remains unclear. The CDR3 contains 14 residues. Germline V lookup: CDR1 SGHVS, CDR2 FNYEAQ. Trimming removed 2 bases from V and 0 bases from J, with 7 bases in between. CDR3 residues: CASSLQRHQETQYF. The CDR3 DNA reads TGTGCCAGCAGCTTACAGCGCCACCAAGAGACCCAGTACTTC.

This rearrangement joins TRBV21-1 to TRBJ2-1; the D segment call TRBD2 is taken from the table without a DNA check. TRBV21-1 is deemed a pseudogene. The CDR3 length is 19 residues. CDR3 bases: TGTGCCAGCAGCAAACTGCGTCTAGCGGGGGCGCTCTCCTACAATGAGCAGTTCTTC. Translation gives CASSKLRLAGALSYNEQFF.

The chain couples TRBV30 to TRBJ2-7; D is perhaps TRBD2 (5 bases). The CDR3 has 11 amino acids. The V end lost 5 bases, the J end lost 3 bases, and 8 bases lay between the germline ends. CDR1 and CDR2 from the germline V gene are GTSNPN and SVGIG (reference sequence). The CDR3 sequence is CAWGSRYEQYF. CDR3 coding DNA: TGTGCCTGGGGGAGCCGCTACGAGCAGTACTTC.

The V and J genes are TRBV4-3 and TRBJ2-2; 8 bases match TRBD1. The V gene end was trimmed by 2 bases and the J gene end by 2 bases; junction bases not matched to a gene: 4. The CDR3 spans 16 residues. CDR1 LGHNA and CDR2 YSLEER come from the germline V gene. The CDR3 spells CASSQKTGANTGELFF. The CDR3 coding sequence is TGCGCCAGCAGCCAAAAGACAGGGGCCAACACCGGGGAGCTGTTTTTT.

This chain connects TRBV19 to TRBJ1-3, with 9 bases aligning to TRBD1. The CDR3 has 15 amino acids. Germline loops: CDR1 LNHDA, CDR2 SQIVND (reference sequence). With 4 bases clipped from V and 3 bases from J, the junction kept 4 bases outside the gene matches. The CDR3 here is CASSKTGGDGNTIYF. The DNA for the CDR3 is TGTGCCAGTAGTAAAACAGGGGGCGATGGAAACACCATATATTTT.

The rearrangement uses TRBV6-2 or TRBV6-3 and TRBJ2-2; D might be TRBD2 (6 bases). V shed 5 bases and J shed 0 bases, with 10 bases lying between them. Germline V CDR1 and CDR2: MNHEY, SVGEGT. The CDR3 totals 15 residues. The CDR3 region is CASSRLGSNTGELFF. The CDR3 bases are TGTGCCAGCAGTAGACTAGGCTCGAACACCGGGGAGCTGTTTTTT.

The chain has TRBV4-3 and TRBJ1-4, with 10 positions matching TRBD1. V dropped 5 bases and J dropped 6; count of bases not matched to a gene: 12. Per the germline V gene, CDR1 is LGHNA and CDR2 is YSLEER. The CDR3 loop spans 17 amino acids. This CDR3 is CASSSFYDGQGDEKLFF. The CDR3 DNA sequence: TGCGCCAGCAGCTCTTTTTATGACGGACAGGGGGATGAAAAACTGTTTTTT.

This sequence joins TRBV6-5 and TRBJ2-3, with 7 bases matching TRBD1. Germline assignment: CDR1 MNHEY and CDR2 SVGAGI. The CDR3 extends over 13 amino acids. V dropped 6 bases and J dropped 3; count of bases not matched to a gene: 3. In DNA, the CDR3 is TGTGCCAGCAGACGACAGGGTACAGATACGCAGTATTTT. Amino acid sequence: CASRRQGTDTQYF.

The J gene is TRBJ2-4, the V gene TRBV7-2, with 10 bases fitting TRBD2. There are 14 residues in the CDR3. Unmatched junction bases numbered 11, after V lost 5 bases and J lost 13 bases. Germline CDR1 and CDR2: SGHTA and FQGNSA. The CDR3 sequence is CASSTPGLATTQYF. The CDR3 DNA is TGTGCCAGCAGCACACCGGGACTAGCGACGACGCAGTACTTC.

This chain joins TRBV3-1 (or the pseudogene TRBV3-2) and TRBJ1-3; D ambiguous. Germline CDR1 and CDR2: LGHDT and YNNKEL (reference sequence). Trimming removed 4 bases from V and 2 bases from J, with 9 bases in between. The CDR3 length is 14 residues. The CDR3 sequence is CASSPSGPGNTIYF. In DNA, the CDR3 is TGTGCCAGCAGCCCGAGTGGGCCTGGAAACACCATATATTTT.

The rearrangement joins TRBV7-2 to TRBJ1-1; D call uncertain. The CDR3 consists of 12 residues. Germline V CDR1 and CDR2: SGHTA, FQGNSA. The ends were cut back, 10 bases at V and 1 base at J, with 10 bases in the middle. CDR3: CATKYRNTEAFF. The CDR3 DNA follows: TGTGCCACCAAATACAGGAACACTGAAGCTTTCTTT.

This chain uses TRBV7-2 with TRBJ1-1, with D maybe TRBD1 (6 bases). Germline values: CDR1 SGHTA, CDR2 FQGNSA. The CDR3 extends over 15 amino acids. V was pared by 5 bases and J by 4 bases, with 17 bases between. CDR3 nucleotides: TGTGCCAGCAGCGCCCGCCTGGGGGCTGGCACTGAAGCTTTCTTT. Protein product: CASSARLGAGTEAFF.

CDR3 nucleotides: TGTGCCAGCAGCCCGAGCGGGGGGGCCACAGATACGCAGTATTTT. This encodes CASSPSGGATDTQYF. This chain connects TRBV7-8 to TRBJ2-3; 10 bases are a match to TRBD2. Germline lookup yields CDR1 SGHVS and CDR2 FQNEAQ. This CDR3 has 15 amino acids. Trimming removed 5 bases from V and 2 bases from J; junction bases left unmatched: 4.

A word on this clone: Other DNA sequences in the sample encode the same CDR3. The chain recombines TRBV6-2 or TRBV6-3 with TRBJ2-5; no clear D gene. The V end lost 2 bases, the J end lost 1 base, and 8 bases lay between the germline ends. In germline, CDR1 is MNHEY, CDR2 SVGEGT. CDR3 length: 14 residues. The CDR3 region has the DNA TGTGCCAGCAGTTACCCAGGTACCCAAGAGACCCAGTACTTC. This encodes CASSYPGTQETQYF.

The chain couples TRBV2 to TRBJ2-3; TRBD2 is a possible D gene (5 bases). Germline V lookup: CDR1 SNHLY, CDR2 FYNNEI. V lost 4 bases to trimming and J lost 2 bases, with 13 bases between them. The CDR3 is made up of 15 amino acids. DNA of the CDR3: TGTGCCAGCAGTGGCGGGCCTCCGTACACAGATACGCAGTATTTT. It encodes CASSGGPPYTDTQYF.

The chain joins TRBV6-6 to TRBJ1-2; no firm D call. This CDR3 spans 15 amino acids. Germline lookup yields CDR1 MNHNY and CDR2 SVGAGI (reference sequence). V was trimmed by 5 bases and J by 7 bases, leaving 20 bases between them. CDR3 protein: CASSPRVTGISGYTF. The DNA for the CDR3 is TGTGCCAGCAGTCCGCGCGTGACCGGGATTTCTGGCTACACCTTC.

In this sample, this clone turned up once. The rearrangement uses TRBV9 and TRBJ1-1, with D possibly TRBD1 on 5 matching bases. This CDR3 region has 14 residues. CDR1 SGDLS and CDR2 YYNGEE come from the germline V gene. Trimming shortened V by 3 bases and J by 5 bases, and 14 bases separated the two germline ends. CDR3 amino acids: CASSAQGGWTEAFF. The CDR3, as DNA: TGTGCCAGCAGCGCCCAGGGCGGTTGGACTGAAGCTTTCTTT.